The clone carrying this T cell receptor (beta chain) was counted between two and nine times. The data belong to a study of blood T cell repertoires in COVID-19. Original data processing: Reference gene primer amplification gave nucleated cell count estimates. Method: immunoSEQ multiplex PCR; TCRdb's copy keeps in-frame clones and lacks some. Clone size and the V and J calls come from that table; the DNA yielded D and trimming. Among 50,000 to 65,000 clones listed, approximately 92% were seen once. Germline-derived CDR1 and CDR2 are LGHNA and YNFKEQ. The CDR3 consists of 17 residues. V gave up 1 base and J gave up 8 bases; unmatched junction bases: 14.

The V gene is TRBV4-2, the J gene TRBJ1-2; 9 bases map to TRBD1. Sequencing was carried out using peripheral blood. The sequence was collected from a human donor in a cohort sampled during active COVID-19. This chain's CDR3 is CASSQVPGRQGGVGYTF. CDR3 DNA: TGTGCCAGCAGCCAAGTGCCCGGTCGACAGGGGGGAGTCGGCTACACCTTC.